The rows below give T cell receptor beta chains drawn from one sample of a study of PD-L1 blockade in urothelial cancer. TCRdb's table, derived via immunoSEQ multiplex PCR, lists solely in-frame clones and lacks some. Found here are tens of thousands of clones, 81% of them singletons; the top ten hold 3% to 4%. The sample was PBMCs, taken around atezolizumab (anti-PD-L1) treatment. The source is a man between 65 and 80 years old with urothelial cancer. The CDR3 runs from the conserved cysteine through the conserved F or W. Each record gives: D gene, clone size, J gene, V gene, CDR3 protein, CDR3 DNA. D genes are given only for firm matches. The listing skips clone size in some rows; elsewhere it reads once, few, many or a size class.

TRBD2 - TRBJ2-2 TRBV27 CASKKLTSDDTGELFF TGTGCCAGCAAAAAACTAACTAGCGACGACACCGGGGAGCTGTTTTTT
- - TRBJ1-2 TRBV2 CASSGEGNYGYTF TGTGCCAGCAGTGGGGAGGGTAACTATGGCTACACCTTC
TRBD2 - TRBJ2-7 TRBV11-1 CASSLRVAGGAYEQYF TGTGCCAGCAGCTTAAGAGTAGCGGGAGGTGCCTACGAGCAGTACTTC
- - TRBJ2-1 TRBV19 CASSRLYNEQFF TGTGCCAGTAGTCGCCTATACAATGAGCAGTTCTTC
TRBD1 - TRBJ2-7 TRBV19 CASSQDREYEQYF TGTGCCAGTAGCCAGGACAGGGAATACGAGCAGTACTTC
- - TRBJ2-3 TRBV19 CASSIDGGRTRYTQYF TGTGCCAGTAGTATAGATGGGGGCCGGACCCGATATACGCAGTATTTT
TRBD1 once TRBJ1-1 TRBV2 CASRVDRDAFF TGTGCCAGCAGGGTCGACAGGGACGCTTTCTTT
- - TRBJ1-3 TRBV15 CATSRDSAGGNTIYF TGTGCCACCAGCAGAGATTCGGCGGGTGGAAACACCATATATTTT
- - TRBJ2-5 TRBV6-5 CASSRDWQGQETQYF TGTGCCAGCTCCCGAGACTGGCAGGGACAAGAGACCCAGTACTTC
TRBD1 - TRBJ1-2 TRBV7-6 CASSLAQGVDGYTF TGTGCCAGCAGCTTAGCGCAGGGGGTAGATGGCTACACCTTC
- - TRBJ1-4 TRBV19 CASIAREKLFF TGTGCCAGTATTGCGAGAGAAAAACTGTTTTTT
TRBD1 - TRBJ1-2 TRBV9 CASSAPPGQGNYGYTF TGTGCCAGCAGCGCCCCTCCGGGACAGGGCAACTATGGCTACACCTTC
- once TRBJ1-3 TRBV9 CASSVSEGPGDTIYF TGTGCCAGCAGCGTCTCAGAGGGACCGGGGGACACCATATATTTT
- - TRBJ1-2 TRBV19 CASSLPKDSTYGYTF TGTGCCAGTAGTCTACCCAAGGACAGTACCTATGGCTACACCTTC
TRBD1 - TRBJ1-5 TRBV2 CASSEGLGQVNQPQHF TGTGCCAGCAGTGAAGGCTTGGGACAGGTAAATCAGCCCCAGCATTTT
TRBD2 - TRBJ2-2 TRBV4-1 CASSQPLGAGFGGELFF TGCGCCAGCAGCCAACCGTTGGGAGCGGGATTTGGCGGGGAGCTGTTTTTT
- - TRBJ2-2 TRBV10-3 CAISESADTGELFF TGTGCCATCAGTGAGTCTGCGGACACCGGGGAGCTGTTTTTT
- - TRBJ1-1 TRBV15 CATSYTANTEAFF TGTGCCACCAGCTATACAGCGAACACTGAAGCTTTCTTT
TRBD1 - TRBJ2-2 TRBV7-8 CASSRQGVAGELFF TGTGCCAGCAGTAGACAGGGTGTCGCCGGGGAGCTGTTTTTT
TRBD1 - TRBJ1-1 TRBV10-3 CAISDGRGVTEAFF TGTGCCATCAGTGACGGCAGGGGGGTCACTGAAGCTTTCTTT
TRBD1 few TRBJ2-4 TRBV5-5 CASSLVGTGGADIQYF TGTGCCAGCAGCTTGGTTGGCACAGGGGGCGCGGACATTCAGTACTTC
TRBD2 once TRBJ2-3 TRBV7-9 CASSLASGGTDTQYF TGTGCCAGCAGCTTAGCGAGCGGGGGCACAGATACGCAGTATTTT
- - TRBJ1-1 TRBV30 CAWSSGGTLNTEAFF TGTGCCTGGAGTAGCGGCGGTACGTTGAACACTGAAGCTTTCTTT
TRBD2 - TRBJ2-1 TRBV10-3 CAISDPGLAGGREQFF TGTGCCATCAGTGATCCGGGACTAGCGGGGGGGAGGGAGCAGTTCTTC